This T cell receptor (beta chain) was obtained from a study of T-cell reconstitution after alpha-beta-depleted transplantation in children. Study-wide results and caveats: Some patients owed their high day-60 TCRbeta diversity to surviving recipient T cells and thymic progenitors. Newly produced T cells mostly provided counts and TCRbeta diversity after one year, as hyperexpanded clones declined. Several hundred expanded graft clones reportedly gave rise to the alpha-beta T cells present about two months after transplant.

Trimming removed 5 bases at V and 8 bases at J, with 9 bases between. CDR3 size: 10 residues. Germline assignment: CDR1 DFQATT and CDR2 SNEGSKA (reference sequence). It was with unique molecular identifiers that the TCRbeta library was prepared. MiXCR, applied by TCRdb to the PCR reads, yields one record per CDR3 protein. Here the sample spans about 980,000 distinct CDR3 sequences, roughly 29% being singletons. This clonotype was seen only once. Its cognate antigen is unknown. The material sequenced was PBMCs, mostly from graft donor cells, taken 360 days after TCRalphabeta/CD19-depleted stem cell transplant. The receptor was derived from a boy younger than two who had a stem cell transplant for SCID, so the T cells may come from the graft donor. The J gene is TRBJ1-1, the V gene TRBV20-1; weak D call: TRBD1 (5 bases). The CDR3 is CSAVTEEAFF. CDR3 coding DNA: TGCAGTGCTGTGACAGAAGAAGCTTTCTTT.